This T cell receptor (beta chain) originates from a study of blood T cell repertoires in COVID-19. Authors' methods: Amplifying reference gene primers gave estimates of nucleated cell counts. Profiling relied on immunoSEQ multiplex PCR, and the TCRdb table lists in-frame clones only, not all of them. V, J and clone size derive from that table, while D and trimming were established from the DNA sequence. There are some 140,000 clones in the sample; around three quarters occur only once, and around 1.7% lies in the top ten. V shed 5 bases and J 4 bases; nucleotides not matched to a gene: 17. Germline assignment: CDR1 MGHDK and CDR2 SYGVNS. The CDR3 loop spans 18 amino acids.

This TCR was recovered from a man at least 80 years old with acute or convalescent COVID-19. The rearrangement links TRBV25-1 to TRBJ2-3; 8 bases map to TRBD1. The sample comprised peripheral blood. CDR3: CASSNQNQTGDIADTQYF. DNA for the CDR3: TGTGCCAGCAGTAACCAGAACCAGACAGGGGACATCGCAGATACGCAGTATTTT.